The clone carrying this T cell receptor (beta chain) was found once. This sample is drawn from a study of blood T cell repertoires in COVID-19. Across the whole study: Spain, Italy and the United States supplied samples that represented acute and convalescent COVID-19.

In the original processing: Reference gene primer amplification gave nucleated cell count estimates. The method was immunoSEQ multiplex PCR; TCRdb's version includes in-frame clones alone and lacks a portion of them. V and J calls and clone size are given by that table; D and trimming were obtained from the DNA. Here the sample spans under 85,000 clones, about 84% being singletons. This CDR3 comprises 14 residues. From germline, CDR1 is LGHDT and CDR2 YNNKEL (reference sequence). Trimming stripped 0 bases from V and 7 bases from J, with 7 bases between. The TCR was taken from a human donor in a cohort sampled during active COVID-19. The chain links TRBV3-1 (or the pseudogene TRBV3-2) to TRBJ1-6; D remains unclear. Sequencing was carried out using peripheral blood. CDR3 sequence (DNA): TGTGCCAGCAGCCAAGATTTCCAGAATTCACCCCTCCACTTT. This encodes CASSQDFQNSPLHF.